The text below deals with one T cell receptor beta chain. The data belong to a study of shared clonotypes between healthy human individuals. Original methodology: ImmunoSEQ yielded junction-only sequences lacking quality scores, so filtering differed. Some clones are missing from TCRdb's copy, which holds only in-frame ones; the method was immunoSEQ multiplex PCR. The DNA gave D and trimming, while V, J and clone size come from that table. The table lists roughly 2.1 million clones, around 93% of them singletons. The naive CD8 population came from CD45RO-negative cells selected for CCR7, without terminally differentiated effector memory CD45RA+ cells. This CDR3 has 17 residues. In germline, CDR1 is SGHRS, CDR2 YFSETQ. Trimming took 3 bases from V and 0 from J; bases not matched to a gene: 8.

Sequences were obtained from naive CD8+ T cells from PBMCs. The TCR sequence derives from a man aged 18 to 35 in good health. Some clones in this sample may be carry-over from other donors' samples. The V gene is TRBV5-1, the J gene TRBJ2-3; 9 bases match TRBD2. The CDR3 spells CASSWDVAGESTDTQYF. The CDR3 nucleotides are TGCGCCAGCAGCTGGGATGTAGCGGGAGAGAGCACAGATACGCAGTATTTT.